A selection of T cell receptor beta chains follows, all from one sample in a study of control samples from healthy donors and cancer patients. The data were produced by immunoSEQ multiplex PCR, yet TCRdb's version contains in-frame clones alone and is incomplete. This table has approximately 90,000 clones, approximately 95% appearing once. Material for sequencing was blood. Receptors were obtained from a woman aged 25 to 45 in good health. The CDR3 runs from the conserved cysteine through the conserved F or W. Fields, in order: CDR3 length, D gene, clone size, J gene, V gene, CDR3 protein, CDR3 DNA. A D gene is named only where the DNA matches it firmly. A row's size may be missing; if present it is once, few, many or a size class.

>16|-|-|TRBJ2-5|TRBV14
CASSQDRTAHGETQYF
TGTGCCAGCAGCCAAGACCGGACAGCCCACGGTGAGACCCAGTACTTC
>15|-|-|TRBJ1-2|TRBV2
CASMVGHRGNYGYTF
TGTGCCAGCATGGTGGGACATCGCGGGAACTATGGCTACACCTTC
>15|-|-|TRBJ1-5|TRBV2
CASSEEQLMNQPQHF
TGTGCCAGCAGTGAGGAACAGCTTATGAATCAGCCCCAGCATTTT
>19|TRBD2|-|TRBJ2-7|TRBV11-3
CASSLSQGATSGRLYEQYF
TGTGCCAGCAGCTTATCACAGGGGGCGACTAGCGGGAGGCTATACGAGCAGTACTTC
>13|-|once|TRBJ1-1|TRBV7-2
CASSSTVNTEAFF
TGTGCCAGCAGCAGTACCGTGAACACTGAAGCTTTCTTT
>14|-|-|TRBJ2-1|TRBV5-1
CASSGSGHYNEQFF
TGCGCCAGCAGCGGATCGGGACACTACAATGAGCAGTTCTTC
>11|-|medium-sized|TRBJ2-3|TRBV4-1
CASRGADTQYF
TGCGCCAGCAGAGGCGCAGATACGCAGTATTTT
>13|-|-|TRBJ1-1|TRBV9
CASSETTNTEAFF
TGTGCCAGCAGCGAAACAACGAACACTGAAGCTTTCTTT
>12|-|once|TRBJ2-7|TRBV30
CAWSVSSYVQYF
TGTGCCTGGAGTGTTTCTAGCTATGTACAGTACTTC
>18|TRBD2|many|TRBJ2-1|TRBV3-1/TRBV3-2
CASSQVRFREVPYNEQFF
TGTGCCAGCAGCCAAGTAAGATTTCGGGAGGTCCCCTACAATGAGCAGTTCTTC
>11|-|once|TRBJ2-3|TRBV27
CASSLFGTQYF
TGTGCCAGCAGTCTGTTCGGTACGCAGTATTTT
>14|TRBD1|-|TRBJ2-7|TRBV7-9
CASSLPGQGAEQYF
TGTGCCAGCAGCTTACCGGGACAGGGAGCCGAGCAGTACTTC
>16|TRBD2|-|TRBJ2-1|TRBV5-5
CASSWTSGRSYNEQFF
TGTGCCAGCAGCTGGACTAGCGGGAGATCCTACAATGAGCAGTTCTTC
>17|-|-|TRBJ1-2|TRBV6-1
CASSEPSLGGGTDGYTF
TGTGCCAGCAGTGAACCATCCCTTGGAGGAGGGACGGATGGCTACACCTTC
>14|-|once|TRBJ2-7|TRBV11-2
CASSFNPQPYEQYF
TGTGCCAGCAGCTTTAATCCCCAGCCCTACGAGCAGTACTTC
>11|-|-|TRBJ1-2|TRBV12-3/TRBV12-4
CASSSGFGYTF
TGTGCCAGCAGCTCAGGGTTTGGCTACACCTTC